The 6 T cell receptor beta chains listed next were all sequenced from one sample in a study of spatial heterogeneity in lung cancer. TCRdb reanalysed the 5' RACE reads using MiXCR and keeps one entry per CDR3 protein. This sample has tens of thousands of distinct CDR3 sequences, with approximately 6.3% found just once. Time point specified: sample taken at primary tumor resection. The specimen comprised PBMCs, sampled at surgery. Every receptor here comes from a female donor with early-stage non-small cell lung cancer.

A word on this clonotype: A much bigger clone sits one base away, suggesting this may be a read error. The conserved closing phenylalanine or tryptophan is absent in this CDR3, likely reflecting a read error. CDR3 sequence reads: CASTGHSHYEQYL. The CDR3 DNA reads as TGTGCCAGCACAGGACACAGCCACTACGAGCAGTACCTC. The chain employs TRBV6-2 or TRBV6-3 and TRBJ2-7; D is perhaps TRBD1 (5 bases). This CDR3 contains 13 residues. V was clipped by 7 bases and J by 3 bases, with 13 bases between them. Germline-derived CDR1 and CDR2 are MNHEY and SVGEGT.

This clonotype was counted a few times. The rearrangement joins TRBV5-1 to TRBJ2-7, with D possibly being TRBD1 (6 bases). This CDR3 comprises 12 residues. Germline values: CDR1 SGHRS, CDR2 YFSETQ. V gave up 8 bases and J gave up 1 base, with 10 bases separating them. The CDR3, as DNA: TGCGCCAGACAGGACAGTTCCTACGAGCAGTACTTC. Residues: CARQDSSYEQYF.

This clonotype came up many times. The rearrangement uses TRBV2 and TRBJ2-3; D ambiguous. Per the germline V gene, CDR1 is SNHLY and CDR2 is FYNNEI. The V end lost 6 bases, the J end lost 2 bases, and 6 bases lay between the germline ends. The CDR3 length is 12 residues. CDR3 loop: CASRVTTDTQYF. CDR3 coding DNA: TGTGCCAGCAGAGTAACCACAGATACGCAGTATTTT.

Concerning this clonotype: This may be a read error, as it is one base from a much larger clone. The V and J genes are TRBV15 and TRBJ2-7; the D gene could be TRBD1 or TRBD2 (5 bases each). CDR3 length equals 14 residues. Germline CDR1 and CDR2: LNHNV and YYDKDF (reference sequence). Trimming left V 5 bases short and J 10 bases short, with 21 bases between. Here the CDR3 reads CATSHVRDRINQYF. CDR3 nucleotide sequence: TGTGCCACCAGCCACGTCCGGGACCGGATAAATCAGTACTTC.

In this sample, this clonotype turned up many times. The J gene is TRBJ2-1, the V gene TRBV29-1, with TRBD1 matching 10 bases. Germline CDR1 reads SQVTM; CDR2 reads ANQGSEA. There are 13 residues in the CDR3. The CDR3 coding sequence is TGCAGTATCCGGGACAGGGGTTACAATGAGCAGTTCTTC. Translating it yields CSIRDRGYNEQFF.

V and J are TRBV6-5 and TRBJ2-1, with 9 positions matching TRBD2. Trimming cost V 0 bases and J 15 bases; bases outside gene matches: 9. The CDR3 consists of 14 residues. Germline V gene lookup returns CDR1 MNHEY and CDR2 SVGAGI. DNA of the CDR3: TGTGCCAGCAGTTACTCTCCTAGCGGGGAGCAGCGGTTCTTC. Amino acids: CASSYSPSGEQRFF.